This T cell receptor beta chain was documented in a study of T-cell memory formation after mild COVID-19. Turning to the study itself: Most TCR clusters belonged to a single donor.

Trimming left V 6 bases short and J 13 bases short, with 13 bases between. This CDR3 spans 11 amino acids. Per germline, CDR1 SGHTA and CDR2 FQGNSA. General study results and limits: Clones that shrank (day 15 to 85) were balanced CD4/CD8, whereas later expanders leaned CD4+. Researchers could not confirm that second-wave clones peaking on day 37 targeted SARS-CoV-2. Memory cells collected pre-infection included some clones that later responded, suggesting cross-reactive memory joined.

A few counts support this clonotype. The antigen remains undetermined. TCRdb recomputed calls from the 5' RACE reads with MiXCR, one row per CDR3 protein. The sample holds about 290,000 distinct CDR3 sequences, approximately 15% seen once. The chain uses TRBV7-2 and TRBJ2-1, with D maybe TRBD1 (6 bases). The receptor comes from a young man who had mild COVID-19 (a few samples of this study predate the infection). Cell type and time point are not known. Sequences were obtained from PBMCs or a T cell subset sorted from them (not recorded which). CDR3 in DNA: TGTGCCAGCAGTAGAAGGGGGTTACAGTTCTTC. Translation: CASSRRGLQFF.